What follows are 32 T cell receptor beta chains derived from one specimen sequenced in a study of regulatory T cells in long-lasting Graves disease. Time point reported: newly diagnosed GD, antithyroid drugs for less than 3 months. PBMC-derived RNA was used for the TCR library. Arm-PCR of CDR3 regions and iRepertoire HTBI primers were used to build TCR beta libraries. MiXCR, run by TCRdb on the multiplex PCR reads, gives a single entry per CDR3 protein. This table has 420,000 or so distinct CDR3 sequences, 15% to 20% appearing once. This sample also belongs to another study, concerning T cells in Graves' hyperthyroidism and ophthalmopathy.

The sequenced sample was peripheral blood mononuclear cells (PBMCs), obtained at new diagnosis, from a patient treated with antithyroid drugs. These receptors all come from a woman aged 18-29 years with Graves disease.

This clonotype was observed at least ten times. The chain recombines TRBV30 with TRBJ2-7; 7 bases map to TRBD2. V shed 2 bases and J 8 bases; nucleotides not matched to a gene: 12. There are 14 residues in the CDR3. The germline gives CDR1 GTSNPN, CDR2 SVGIG (reference sequence). The CDR3 DNA is TGTGCCTGGAGTCCCACACGGACTAGGAGTAAGCAGTACTTC. Amino acids: CAWSPTRTRSKQYF.

There are many counts of this clonotype. This chain uses TRBV7-8 with TRBJ2-1, with a tentative D call TRBD2 (6 bases). Germline V lookup: CDR1 SGHVS, CDR2 FQNEAQ. CDR3 size: 15 residues. V dropped 5 bases and J dropped 0 bases, with 11 bases sitting between them. The CDR3 DNA reads TGTGCCAGCAGCCAAGGCGGGGCCTCCTACAATGAGCAGTTCTTC. Its protein is CASSQGGASYNEQFF.

The sample holds a few counts of this clonotype. CDR3 DNA sequence: TGTGCCAGCAGTGAAGAAATGGGGGGAAGTTGGACGGCAGATACGCAGTATTTT. Amino acids: CASSEEMGGSWTADTQYF. This chain connects TRBV6-1 to TRBJ2-3, with TRBD2 as a possible D gene (6 bases). The V gene lost 1 base and the J gene lost 4 bases, with 21 bases spanning the gap. Germline CDR1 is MNHNS and CDR2 is SASEGT. The length of the CDR3 is 18 residues.

This clonotype occurred a few times. Germline and junction disagree at one end, which may indicate a read error. The chain is built from TRBV11-1 and TRBJ2-3; possibly TRBD1 for D (6 bases). The CDR3 spans 12 residues. CDR1 is SGHAT and CDR2 is FQDESV in the germline V gene (reference sequence). The CDR3: CASRLRGDTQYF. DNA of the CDR3: TGTGCCAGCCGCTTGAGGGGGGATACGCAGTATTTT.

This clonotype was found a few times. V gene TRBV12-5 combines with J gene TRBJ2-1; D might be TRBD1 or TRBD2, each matching 6 bases. Germline V gene data show CDR1 as LGHNT and CDR2 as FRNRAP. The CDR3 is made up of 13 amino acids. Deletions cut 6 bases from V and 9 bases from J, with 15 bases between. The CDR3 here is CASGGGLSPEQFF. The CDR3, as DNA: TGTGCTAGTGGGGGGGGCTTAAGCCCTGAGCAGTTCTTC.

This clonotype was picked up many times. The gene calls are TRBV7-3 and TRBJ2-1, with 14 nucleotides matching TRBD2. V shed 5 bases, J shed 7 bases, and the junction held 7 bases outside the gene matches. CDR3 size: 16 residues. Germline V gene data show CDR1 as SGHTA and CDR2 as FQGTGA. CDR3 in amino acids: CASSQSGTSGSNEQFF. CDR3 nucleotides: TGTGCCAGCAGCCAAAGTGGGACTAGCGGGAGTAATGAGCAGTTCTTC. Drawing the rest from reference TRBV7-3 and TRBJ2-1, the complete variable domain is GAGVSQTPSNKVTEKGKYVELRCDPISGHTALYWYRQSLGQGPEFLIYFQGTGAADDSGLPNDRFFAVRPEGSVSTLKIQRTERGDSAVYLCASSQSGTSGSNEQFFGPGTRLTVL.

This rearrangement joins TRBV6-2 or TRBV6-3 to TRBJ1-2; tentative D call: TRBD1 (5 bases). Trimming shortened V by 0 bases and J by 2 bases, and 13 bases separated the two germline ends. Germline V lookup: CDR1 MNHEY, CDR2 SVGEGT. The CDR3 is 16 residues long. The CDR3 DNA sequence: TGTGCCAGCAGTTACTCTTCCAGGGACTTAAACTATGGCTACACCTTC. Encoded protein: CASSYSSRDLNYGYTF.

This clonotype was counted between two and nine times. The V and J genes are TRBV9 and TRBJ2-2; weak D call: TRBD2 (5 bases). The CDR3 sequence is 16 residues long. Germline CDR1 is SGDLS and CDR2 is YYNGEE. V dropped 2 bases and J dropped 0 bases, with 11 bases sitting between them. The CDR3: CASSVGRASNTGELFF. DNA of the CDR3: TGTGCCAGCAGCGTTGGGCGGGCGTCGAACACCGGGGAGCTGTTTTTT.

This clonotype was detected only once. V and J are TRBV3-1 and TRBJ2-7; tentatively, D is TRBD2 (6 bases). Deletions cut 0 bases from V and 4 bases from J, with 16 bases between. Germline V lookup: CDR1 LGHDT, CDR2 YNNKEL (reference sequence). The CDR3 is made up of 16 amino acids. CDR3 bases: TGTGCCAGCAGCCAAGACTCGCGGGATCCCTTTTACGAGCAGTACTTC. This encodes CASSQDSRDPFYEQYF.

This clonotype was observed once. This sequence joins TRBV28 and TRBJ2-7; 13 bases line up with TRBD2. Germline V gene lookup returns CDR1 MDHEN and CDR2 SYDVKM. The CDR3 length is 16 residues. The trim removed 5 bases at V and 3 bases at J, leaving 7 bases unmatched. The CDR3 is CASSPIGLAGVYEQYF. CDR3 DNA: TGTGCCAGCAGTCCTATCGGACTAGCGGGAGTCTACGAGCAGTACTTC. Using reference TRBV28 and TRBJ2-7 for the parts outside the CDR3, the full variable domain is DVKVTQSSRYLVKRTGEKVFLECVQDMDHENMFWYRQDPGLGLRLIYFSYDVKMKEKGDIPEGYSVSREKKERFSLILESASTNQTSMYLCASSPIGLAGVYEQYFGPGTRLTVT.

V and J are TRBV5-8 and TRBJ2-3; TRBD2 agrees at 9 bases. Germline V gene sequence: CDR1 SGHTS, CDR2 YDEGEE. The J segment lost 5 bases and the V segment lost 3 bases, leaving 4 bases of the junction unmatched. The CDR3 sequence is 14 residues long. Here the CDR3 DNA reads TGTGCCAGCAGCTCGGGACTAGCACTAGATACGCAGTATTTT. It codes for CASSSGLALDTQYF.

Many counts were recorded for this clonotype. The rearrangement joins TRBV28 to TRBJ1-5; TRBD1 is a possible D gene (6 bases). Germline assignment: CDR1 MDHEN and CDR2 SYDVKM. The V end was cut by 4 bases, the J end by 1 base, with 11 bases between. There are 15 residues in the CDR3. The CDR3 DNA sequence: TGTGCCAGCAGTTCCGGGGGGGGCAGCAATCAGCCCCAGCATTTT. The encoded protein is CASSSGGGSNQPQHF.

This clonotype has more than one count but fewer than ten. V usage is TRBV19 and J usage is TRBJ2-3, with a tentative D call TRBD1 (5 bases). This CDR3 has 19 residues. In germline, CDR1 is LNHDA, CDR2 SQIVND (reference sequence). With 4 bases removed from V and 0 bases from J, the gap between germline ends came to 23 bases. CDR3 sequence: CASSKNGAALIGSTDTQYF. The CDR3 DNA follows: TGTGCCAGTAGTAAAAATGGGGCTGCCCTGATCGGAAGCACAGATACGCAGTATTTT.

This clonotype was observed at least ten times. The V gene is TRBV7-2, the J gene TRBJ2-7; D gene unclear. The CDR3 is 13 residues long. CDR1 is SGHTA and CDR2 is FQGNSA in the germline V gene. The V and J ends lost 2 bases and 1 base respectively, with 6 bases between them. The CDR3 sequence is CASSLLRSYEQYF. The CDR3 DNA reads as TGTGCCAGCAGCTTACTCCGTTCCTACGAGCAGTACTTC.

This clonotype was seen many times. As DNA, the CDR3 is TGTGCCAGCAGTCCCAGACAGGGGCGGACAGATACGCAGTATTTT. The encoded protein is CASSPRQGRTDTQYF. The J gene is TRBJ2-3, the V gene TRBV6-1; 8 bases fit TRBD1. With V trimmed by 5 bases and J by 3 bases, 7 bases remained unmatched. CDR1 MNHNS and CDR2 SASEGT come from the germline V gene. The CDR3 loop spans 15 amino acids.

This clonotype was seen many times. The V gene is TRBV30, the J gene TRBJ2-1, with a weak D call TRBD1 (6 bases). The CDR3 covers 12 residues. Germline V CDR1 and CDR2: GTSNPN, SVGIG (reference sequence). The V gene lost 1 base and the J gene lost 9 bases, with 10 bases spanning the gap. DNA for the CDR3: TGTGCCTGGAGTGAACAGGGCGCTGAGCAGTTCTTC. It yields the protein CAWSEQGAEQFF.

V is TRBV19 and J is TRBJ2-7; the D gene is possibly TRBD1 (6 bases). Per the germline V gene, CDR1 is LNHDA and CDR2 is SQIVND (reference sequence). V was shortened by 3 bases and J by 1 base, with 13 bases between the two germline ends. The CDR3 is 15 residues long. CDR3 DNA sequence: TGTGCCAGTAGTATTCCAGGGGATCGGTCCTACGAGCAGTACTTC. Protein product: CASSIPGDRSYEQYF.

V usage is TRBV25-1 and J usage is TRBJ2-5; 7 bases are shared with TRBD1. CDR3 size: 15 residues. Germline CDR1 and CDR2: MGHDK and SYGVNS. Unmatched junction bases numbered 10, after V lost 5 bases and J lost 4 bases. The CDR3 protein is CASSSGQRTLETQYF. CDR3 DNA: TGTGCCAGCAGTTCGGGACAGAGGACACTAGAGACCCAGTACTTC.

In this sample, this clonotype turned up many times. The chain employs TRBV6-2 or TRBV6-3 and TRBJ2-7; D uncertain. This CDR3 has 12 amino acids. Germline-derived CDR1 and CDR2 are MNHEY and SVGEGT. V lost 7 bases and J lost 1, with 8 bases in between. The CDR3 DNA is TGTGCCAGCACGGGCAGGTCCTACGAGCAGTACTTC. The encoded protein is CASTGRSYEQYF.

The rearrangement links TRBV9 to TRBJ2-3, with TRBD2 matching 10 bases. Germline V gene data show CDR1 as SGDLS and CDR2 as YYNGEE. The V segment lost 1 base and the J segment 4 bases; nucleotides outside the gene matches: 6. The CDR3 loop spans 16 amino acids. CDR3 region: CASSVLASGSADTQYF. In DNA form, the CDR3 reads TGTGCCAGCAGCGTATTGGCTAGCGGGAGCGCAGATACGCAGTATTTT.

The genes are TRBV7-9 and TRBJ1-1, with 8 bases matching TRBD1. The CDR3 has 14 residues. CDR1 SEHNR and CDR2 FQNEAQ come from the germline V gene (reference sequence). The J segment lost 4 bases and the V segment lost 5 bases, leaving 6 bases of the junction unmatched. Here the CDR3 DNA reads TGTGCCAGCAGCCGCGACAGGGGTGGCACTGAAGCTTTCTTT. It encodes CASSRDRGGTEAFF.

The sample holds many counts of this clonotype. The chain uses TRBV27 and TRBJ2-7; the match to TRBD2 covers 7 bases. V shed 3 bases, J shed 1 base, and the junction held 3 bases outside the gene matches. This CDR3 contains 14 residues. Germline CDR1 is MNHEY and CDR2 is SMNVEV (reference sequence). The CDR3 region has the DNA TGTGCCAGCAGTTTTCAGCGGGGATCCTACGAGCAGTACTTC. Its translation is CASSFQRGSYEQYF.

This clonotype was recorded at least ten times. The chain uses TRBV29-1 and TRBJ2-3; 11 nucleotides agree with TRBD2. V shed 6 bases and J 1 base; nucleotides not matched to a gene: 15. The CDR3 contains 18 residues. Germline V gene data show CDR1 as SQVTM and CDR2 as ANQGSEA. The CDR3 region is CSVNSGRAALSGTDTQYF. The CDR3 DNA follows: TGCAGCGTCAATAGCGGGAGGGCCGCCCTCTCGGGCACAGATACGCAGTATTTT.

This clonotype was seen at least ten times. This chain joins TRBV11-2 and TRBJ2-1; 11 nucleotides line up with TRBD2. The germline V gene encodes CDR1 SGHAT and CDR2 FQNNGV. This CDR3 contains 21 residues. V lost 0 bases and J lost 6; bases outside the gene matches: 19. CDR3 residues: CASSLDSLAGGPIASPNEQFF. The CDR3 DNA reads as TGTGCCAGCAGCTTAGATTCCCTAGCGGGAGGCCCCATTGCCTCCCCCAATGAGCAGTTCTTC.

This clonotype was observed many times. V and J are TRBV27 and TRBJ2-3; the match to TRBD2 covers 8 bases. Trimming cost V 2 bases and J 4 bases; bases outside gene matches: 5. The CDR3 length is 15 residues. The germline gives CDR1 MNHEY, CDR2 SMNVEV (reference sequence). CDR3 protein: CASSLTGGLADTQYF. For the CDR3, the DNA is TGTGCCAGCAGTTTAACGGGAGGGTTGGCAGATACGCAGTATTTT.

The chain recombines TRBV12-3 or TRBV12-4 with TRBJ2-1; TRBD1 aligns across 10 bases. V lost 8 bases and J lost 8; bases outside the gene matches: 6. The CDR3 length is 13 residues. This chain's CDR3 is CASSTGGIYEQFF. For the CDR3, the DNA is TGTGCCAGCTCGACAGGGGGCATATATGAGCAGTTCTTC.

This clonotype was recorded at least ten times. The rearrangement links TRBV20-1 to TRBJ1-1, with 7 bases that match TRBD1. V shed 6 bases, J shed 1 base, and the junction held 2 bases outside the gene matches. The CDR3 length is 12 residues. The germline CDR1 and CDR2 sequences are DFQATT and SNEGSKA (reference sequence). The CDR3 nucleotides read TGCAGTGCCAGGGACAGGAACACTGAAGCTTTCTTT. It translates to CSARDRNTEAFF.

Ten or more counts support this clonotype. The chain employs TRBV3-1 and TRBJ2-1; 8 positions match TRBD2. With 5 bases clipped from V and 10 bases from J, the junction kept 13 bases outside the gene matches. CDR1 LGHDT and CDR2 YNNKEL come from the germline V gene (reference sequence). The CDR3 contains 15 residues. The CDR3 sequence: CASSSAALTSAEQFF. CDR3 coding DNA: TGTGCCAGCAGCTCAGCCGCCCTGACTAGCGCAGAGCAGTTCTTC.

This clonotype was observed many times. The genes are TRBV5-1 and TRBJ2-3; 7 nucleotides match TRBD2. The CDR3 is 17 residues long. Per germline, CDR1 SGHRS and CDR2 YFSETQ. V trimming: 0 bases; J trimming: 1 base; junction bases outside the gene matches: 8. The CDR3 is CASSLAVGGSGTDTQYF. The CDR3 bases are TGCGCCAGCAGCTTGGCCGTAGGCGGGAGCGGCACAGATACGCAGTATTTT.

The rearrangement joins TRBV7-2 to TRBJ1-1, with no clear D. Trimming left V 1 base short and J 5 bases short, with 8 bases between. CDR1 is SGHTA and CDR2 is FQGNSA in the germline V gene. The CDR3 is 13 amino acids. For the CDR3, the DNA is TGTGCCAGCAGCTTAGAGGGCTCTACTGAAGCTTTCTTT. It codes for CASSLEGSTEAFF. The full variable domain, with the rest looked up from reference TRBV7-2 and TRBJ1-1, is GAGVSQSPSNKVTEKGKDVELRCDPISGHTALYWYRQSLGQGLEFLIYFQGNSAPDKSGLPSDRFSAERTGGSVSTLTIQRTQQEDSAVYLCASSLEGSTEAFFGQGTRLTVV.

This clonotype was detected ten times or more. The chain couples TRBV7-9 to TRBJ2-3; D remains ambiguous. Germline assignment: CDR1 SEHNR and CDR2 FQNEAQ (reference sequence). V was clipped by 5 bases and J by 6 bases, with 12 bases between them. The CDR3 consists of 13 residues. The CDR3 reads CASSPYSRDTQYF. The CDR3 nucleotides are TGTGCCAGCAGCCCCTATTCTAGGGATACGCAGTATTTT.

This clonotype was seen ten or more times. The rearrangement uses TRBV5-5 and TRBJ2-1; the match to TRBD2 covers 13 bases. The CDR3 is made up of 15 amino acids. Trimming removed 4 bases from V and 6 bases from J; junction bases left unmatched: 4. Germline V lookup: CDR1 SGHKS, CDR2 YYEKEE (reference sequence). The CDR3 DNA reads as TGTGCCAGCAGCCGTGGGACTAGCGGGGCCAATGAGCAGTTCTTC. Its protein is CASSRGTSGANEQFF.